The 15 T cell receptor beta chains below were found in one sample sequenced in a study of OX40 agonist ivuxolimab in advanced cancers. Clones were sequenced by immunoSEQ multiplex PCR, and TCRdb holds only the in-frame ones, with some missing. The repertoire holds 20,000 to 25,000 clones, with about 83% as singletons. The sample in question was CD4+ or CD8+ T cells sorted from blood, obtained in a trial of the OX40 agonist ivuxolimab. The receptors here all came from an adult with an advanced solid tumor such as melanoma, head and neck, liver or kidney cancer.

The V gene is TRBV9, the J gene TRBJ2-7, with D perhaps TRBD1 or TRBD2 (5 bases each). Germline loops: CDR1 SGDLS, CDR2 YYNGEE. Trimming pared 4 bases from V and 0 bases from J, leaving 11 bases between. There are 14 residues in the CDR3. The CDR3 spells CASSPFGTSYEQYF. CDR3 nucleotides: TGTGCCAGCAGCCCCTTTGGGACCTCCTACGAGCAGTACTTC.

This CDR3 reads CASSLRARGVTEAFF. The CDR3 DNA sequence: TGTGCCAGCAGCTTAAGGGCCAGGGGGGTTACTGAAGCTTTCTTT. The chain carries TRBV7-3 and TRBJ1-1, with 7 bases matching TRBD1. The CDR3 covers 15 residues. The trim removed 1 base at V and 5 bases at J, leaving 7 bases unmatched. Germline CDR1 and CDR2: SGHTA and FQGTGA.

This chain links TRBV11-2 with TRBJ1-2; no clear D gene. CDR3 length: 17 residues. Germline CDR1 reads SGHAT; CDR2 reads FQNNGV. V was clipped by 2 bases and J by 4 bases, with 20 bases between them. The CDR3 DNA sequence: TGTGCCAGCAGCTTATTATTGACAAGGGATGTTACCTATGGCTACACCTTC. Its protein is CASSLLLTRDVTYGYTF.

This chain links TRBV5-1 with TRBJ2-7, with no clear D. The germline V gene has CDR1 SGHRS and CDR2 YFSETQ. The CDR3 loop spans 15 amino acids. Trimming pared 0 bases from V and 0 bases from J, leaving 10 bases between. CDR3 DNA: TGCGCCAGCAGCTTGGAGCCAGGCCACTCCTACGAGCAGTACTTC. It translates to CASSLEPGHSYEQYF.

In the case of this clone: Lacking the conserved final phenylalanine or tryptophan, this CDR3 likely reflects a read error. The V and J genes are TRBV6-1 and TRBJ1-6, with D possibly matching TRBD1 (6 bases). The CDR3 covers 17 residues. The germline V and J ends were trimmed by 4 bases and 10 bases, with 23 bases remaining between them. CDR1 is MNHNS, CDR2 SASEGT, per germline. The DNA for the CDR3 is TGTGCCAGCAGTGCGGGACACTCGAATATACGAGGGTCACCCCTCCACCTT. The encoded protein is CASSAGHSNIRGSPLHL.

This clone was counted once. The J gene is TRBJ2-4, the V gene TRBV4-2, with D possibly matching TRBD1 (5 bases). CDR1 is LGHNA and CDR2 is YNFKEQ in the germline V gene. The V end lost 0 bases, the J end lost 6 bases, and 15 bases lay between the germline ends. The CDR3 loop spans 16 amino acids. The CDR3 nucleotides read TGTGCCAGCAGCCAAGATTCAGCAGGGAAGGGAAACATTCAGTACTTC. It specifies CASSQDSAGKGNIQYF.

A single count supports this clone. The chain recombines TRBV13 with TRBJ2-3; 7 bases agree with TRBD1. CDR1 is PRHDT, CDR2 FYEKMQ, per germline (reference sequence). This CDR3 comprises 14 residues. With 0 bases clipped from V and 5 bases from J, the junction kept 2 bases outside the gene matches. The CDR3 is CASSLGAGGDTQYF. The CDR3 DNA reads as TGTGCCAGCAGCTTAGGGGCAGGGGGAGATACGCAGTATTTT.

With regard to this clone: Other nucleotide sequences from this sample produce the same CDR3. The rearrangement uses TRBV7-6 and TRBJ2-1, with D perhaps given as TRBD1 or TRBD2 (5 bases each). The germline V gene has CDR1 SGHVS and CDR2 FNYEAQ. This CDR3 contains 15 residues. V was trimmed by 3 bases and J by 4 bases, leaving 13 bases between them. CDR3 sequence (DNA): TGTGCCAGCAGCTTCATAGTGGGGGAATACAATGAGCAGTTCTTC. Translating it yields CASSFIVGEYNEQFF.

The J gene is TRBJ1-2, the V gene TRBV4-1; weak D call: TRBD1 (6 bases). V shed 0 bases and J shed 7 bases, with 15 bases lying between them. CDR3 length: 15 amino acids. From germline, CDR1 is MGHRA and CDR2 YSYEKL. For the CDR3, the DNA is TGCGCCAGCAGCCAAGATCCAGGGGCCCGGATTGGCTACACCTTC. Translated, it gives CASSQDPGARIGYTF.

The chain uses TRBV6-1 and TRBJ2-7, with a tentative D call TRBD1 (5 bases). The germline CDR1 and CDR2 sequences are MNHNS and SASEGT. Trimming stripped 8 bases from V and 3 bases from J, with 14 bases between. The CDR3 spans 13 residues. Here the CDR3 reads CASGALTYYEQYF. The DNA for the CDR3 is TGTGCCAGCGGGGCACTAACTTACTACGAGCAGTACTTC.

CDR3 region: CASSPPSGGAYEQYF. In nucleotides, the CDR3 is TGTGCCAGCAGCCCCCCTAGCGGGGGAGCCTACGAGCAGTACTTC. V and J are TRBV13 and TRBJ2-7; TRBD2 aligns across 10 bases. The CDR3 runs 15 residues. J was trimmed by 2 bases and V by 5 bases; bases with no gene match: 6. In germline, CDR1 is PRHDT, CDR2 FYEKMQ (reference sequence).

The V call is TRBV28, the J call TRBJ2-5; D might be TRBD1 or TRBD2, each matching 5 bases. V was trimmed by 3 bases and J by 9 bases, leaving 8 bases between them. This CDR3 comprises 11 residues. Germline V gene sequence: CDR1 MDHEN, CDR2 SYDVKM. This CDR3 reads CASSFMGAQYF. The DNA for the CDR3 is TGTGCCAGCAGTTTTATGGGGGCCCAGTACTTC.

This chain connects TRBV10-1 to TRBJ2-1, with a possible D match to TRBD1 (5 bases). The CDR3 has 15 amino acids. Germline V gene sequence: CDR1 WNHNN, CDR2 SYGVQD (reference sequence). V shed 0 bases and J shed 6 bases, with 12 bases lying between them. The CDR3 sequence: CASSESNGQGNEQFF. The DNA of the CDR3 is TGCGCCAGCAGTGAGTCAAACGGGCAGGGCAATGAGCAGTTCTTC.

This clone was seen only once. The V call is TRBV7-9, the J call TRBJ1-2; 7 nucleotides align to TRBD1. Germline V CDR1 and CDR2: SEHNR, FQNEAQ (reference sequence). V was clipped by 4 bases and J by 5 bases; unmatched bases: 10. CDR3 length: 15 residues. The CDR3 DNA reads as TGTGCCAGCAGCTCAGGCACAGGGGCGCCATATGGCTACACCTTC. Its protein product is CASSSGTGAPYGYTF.

The chain has TRBV13 and TRBJ1-2; no clear D. V shed 1 base and J shed 8 bases, with 11 bases lying between them. This CDR3 has 13 amino acids. Germline loops: CDR1 PRHDT, CDR2 FYEKMQ (reference sequence). CDR3 residues: CASSLDRGPGYTF. In DNA, the CDR3 is TGTGCCAGCAGCTTAGATCGGGGTCCGGGCTACACCTTC.